This T cell receptor (beta chain) was captured in a study of T cells in women clearing cervical HPV infection. The wider study: Case blood was drawn a median approximately five months after lesion detection.

The V segment lost 3 bases and the J segment 4 bases; nucleotides outside the gene matches: 12. Germline CDR1 and CDR2: SGHNT and YYREEE (reference sequence). This CDR3 contains 16 residues. Whole-study findings and limits: TRBV6-7 relative abundance averaged about 0.1% in cases and less than 0.2% in controls. Combining TCR richness with V gene abundances gave around 0.87 AUC. Unknown T-cell numbers per sample may underlie the richness differences.

Concerning this clone: Its specificity is unknown. The sequence runs out 3 residues before the end of the CDR3; the remainder is reconstructed from the germline J gene.

TCRdb's copy holds only in-frame clones and misses some; the assay was immunoSEQ multiplex PCR. This table lists about 35,000 clones. The chain employs TRBV5-4 and TRBJ1-1; 7 nucleotides align to TRBD1. The receptor comes from a woman between 18 and 69 years old with a cervical HPV16 infection that either progressed to CIN3+ or cleared (not recorded which). The source material was blood buffy coat. CDR3 amino acids: CASSYDLTGATTEAFF. The sequenced CDR3 bases are TGTGCCAGCAGCTACGACCTAACAGGGGCGACCACTGAA.